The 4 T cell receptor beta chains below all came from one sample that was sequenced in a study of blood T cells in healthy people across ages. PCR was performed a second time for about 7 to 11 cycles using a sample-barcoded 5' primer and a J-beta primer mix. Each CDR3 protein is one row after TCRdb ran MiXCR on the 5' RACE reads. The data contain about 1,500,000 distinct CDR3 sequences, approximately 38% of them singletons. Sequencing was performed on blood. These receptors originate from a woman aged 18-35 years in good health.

Written as DNA, the CDR3 is TGTGCCATCAGTGAGCAGGGGGCCTACGAGCAGTACTTC. Protein: CAISEQGAYEQYF. The rearrangement uses TRBV10-3 and TRBJ2-7; TRBD1 matches at 7 bases. This CDR3 comprises 13 residues. V was pared by 2 bases and J by 2 bases, with 0 bases of the junction left unmatched. Per the germline V gene, CDR1 is ENHRY and CDR2 is SYGVKD.

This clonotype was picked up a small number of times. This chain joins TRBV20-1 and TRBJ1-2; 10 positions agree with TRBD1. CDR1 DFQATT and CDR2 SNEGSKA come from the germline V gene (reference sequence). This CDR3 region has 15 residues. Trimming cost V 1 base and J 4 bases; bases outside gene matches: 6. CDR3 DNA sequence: TGCAGTGCTAGAGTAGGGACAGGGGACCCCTATGGCTACACCTTC. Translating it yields CSARVGTGDPYGYTF.

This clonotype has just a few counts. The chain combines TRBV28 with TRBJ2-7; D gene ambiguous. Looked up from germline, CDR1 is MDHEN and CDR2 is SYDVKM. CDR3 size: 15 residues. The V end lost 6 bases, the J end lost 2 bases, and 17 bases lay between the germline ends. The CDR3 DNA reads TGTGCCAGCAGCCGCATGTCGCTCGAGGCCTACGAGCAGTACTTC. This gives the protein CASSRMSLEAYEQYF.

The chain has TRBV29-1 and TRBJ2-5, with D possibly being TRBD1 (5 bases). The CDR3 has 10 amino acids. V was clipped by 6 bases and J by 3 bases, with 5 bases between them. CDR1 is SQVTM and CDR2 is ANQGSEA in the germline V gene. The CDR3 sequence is CSVREETQYF. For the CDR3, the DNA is TGCAGCGTCAGGGAAGAGACCCAGTACTTC.